A selection of T cell receptor beta chains follows, all from one sample in a study of T-cell reconstitution after alpha-beta-depleted transplantation in children. TCRdb reprocessed the PCR reads via MiXCR and lists one record per CDR3 protein. The sample lists 190,000 or so distinct CDR3 sequences; around 7% were seen once. The input for sequencing was PBMCs from the stem cell graft donor, taken from the stem cell graft. Source of these receptors: a human donor who donated a stem cell graft to a child with Wiskott-Aldrich syndrome. Both conserved end residues are part of each CDR3. Fields, in order: J gene, clone size, V gene, CDR3 protein. Rows may omit the clone size; those that give it use once, few, many or a size class.

TRBJ2-1 | many | TRBV11-2 | CASSSPGLAGGSSYNEQFF
TRBJ2-5 | - | TRBV18 | CASSPPILKTQYF
TRBJ2-1 | many | TRBV6-5 | CASSAGSGRSYNEQFF
TRBJ1-1 | many | TRBV5-1 | CASSLDGSNTEAFF
TRBJ2-7 | few | TRBV5-1 | CASSASGVPYEQYF
TRBJ1-4 | many | TRBV5-1 | CASIPSGATNEKLFF
TRBJ2-1 | many | TRBV5-1 | CASSLAQKLFGEQFF
TRBJ2-7 | - | TRBV7-9 | CASSGEGAGSYEQYF
TRBJ1-2 | many | TRBV12-3/TRBV12-4 | CASNRGNYGYTF
TRBJ2-3 | many | TRBV5-1 | CASSFIPHEASDTQYF
TRBJ2-5 | many | TRBV12-3/TRBV12-4 | CASSSPGTQYF
TRBJ2-3 | many | TRBV6-6 | CASSRGDDTQYF
TRBJ2-1 | many | TRBV5-1 | CASSPGPNNEQFF
TRBJ1-4 | many | TRBV12-3/TRBV12-4 | CASTWDRANEKLFF
TRBJ1-6 | few | TRBV7-9 | CASSALGVADSPLHF
TRBJ2-3 | many | TRBV20-1 | CSARDPRAGGQDTQYF